The clone carrying this T cell receptor (beta chain) was counted at least ten times. The data were obtained in a study of T cell repertoires in cytomegalovirus infection. TCRdb used MiXCR to reprocess the reads, holding one entry per CDR3 protein. This table has under 350,000 distinct CDR3 sequences, approximately 8.9% appearing once. This CDR3 has 14 residues. The V gene's germline CDR1 is SNHLY and CDR2 FYNNEI. Unmatched junction bases numbered 3, after V lost 8 bases and J lost 6 bases. The chain employs TRBV2 and TRBJ2-1; 14 bases match TRBD2. The sample comprised PBMCs. The receptor's source is a human donor in good health (CMV status not recorded). Some clones in this sample may be carry-over from other donors' samples. DNA for the CDR3: TGTGCCAGCGCGGGACTAGCGGGGGCCAATGAGCAGTTCTTC. This gives the protein CASAGLAGANEQFF.